This T cell receptor (beta chain) is drawn from a study of CD8 T cells in ankylosing spondylitis. This clonotype was counted between two and nine times. The target antigen is unknown. V trimming: 0 bases; J trimming: 4 bases; junction bases outside the gene matches: 4. The germline CDR1 and CDR2 sequences are LGHNA and YSLEER. This CDR3 has 17 amino acids. Broader study findings: Earlier literature documents some of the motif variants in reactive arthritis synovial fluid and blood. The authors found the disease-linked clones to be CD8+ and relatively rare in peripheral blood. The study identified a TCR beta motif of eight highly homologous variants that appeared characteristic of ankylosing spondylitis blood.

The TCR beta libraries were generated through quantitative 5'-RACE incorporating molecular barcodes. TCRdb ran MiXCR on the 5' RACE reads and lists one entry per CDR3 protein. The sample has under 170,000 distinct CDR3 sequences, approximately 44% seen once. Sequenced material: synovial fluid, either unsorted or a sorted T cell fraction (not recorded which). This sequence joins TRBV4-3 and TRBJ2-1; the match to TRBD2 covers 12 bases. The sequence derives from a male donor with ankylosing spondylitis. CDR3 amino acids: CASSQDLGLAGYNEQFF. The DNA for the CDR3 is TGCGCCAGCAGCCAAGATCTAGGACTAGCGGGATACAATGAGCAGTTCTTC.